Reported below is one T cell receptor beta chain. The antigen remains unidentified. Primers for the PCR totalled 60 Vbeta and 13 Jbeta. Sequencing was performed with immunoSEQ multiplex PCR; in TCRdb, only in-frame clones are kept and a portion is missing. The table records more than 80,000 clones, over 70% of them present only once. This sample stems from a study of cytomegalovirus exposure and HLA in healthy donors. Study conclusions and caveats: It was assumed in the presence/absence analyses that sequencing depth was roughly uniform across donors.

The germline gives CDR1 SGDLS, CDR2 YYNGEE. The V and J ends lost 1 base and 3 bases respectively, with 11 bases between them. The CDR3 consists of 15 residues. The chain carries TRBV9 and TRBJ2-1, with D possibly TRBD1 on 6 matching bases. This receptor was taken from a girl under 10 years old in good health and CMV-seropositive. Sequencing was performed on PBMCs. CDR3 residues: CASSVKGEGYNEQFF. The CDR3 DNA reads TGTGCCAGCAGCGTAAAGGGGGAAGGCTACAATGAGCAGTTCTTC.